The 8 T cell receptor beta chains in this list originate from one sample, sequenced in a study of blood T cell repertoires in COVID-19. Sequenced by immunoSEQ multiplex PCR; TCRdb stores in-frame clones only, minus some. The sample shows approximately 140,000 clones, approximately 80% of them seen only once. Sequencing input: peripheral blood. The source is a man in his sixties with active or convalescent COVID-19.

The chain joins TRBV13 to TRBJ1-5; TRBD1 is a possible D gene (6 bases). Germline CDR1 and CDR2: PRHDT and FYEKMQ (reference sequence). The V end lost 5 bases, the J end lost 4 bases, and 12 bases lay between the germline ends. The CDR3 is 14 residues long. The CDR3 reads CASSTGQINQPQHF. The CDR3 nucleotides read TGTGCCAGCAGCACCGGACAGATAAATCAGCCCCAGCATTTT.

In DNA, the CDR3 is TGTGCTAGTGCTCTTGGAGCGGCAGGAAACACCATATATTTT. It codes for CASALGAAGNTIYF. V usage is TRBV12-5 and J usage is TRBJ1-3; no clear D gene. The V gene lost 7 bases and the J gene lost 4 bases, with 14 bases spanning the gap. CDR3 length: 14 amino acids. Germline lookup yields CDR1 LGHNT and CDR2 FRNRAP.

The chain employs TRBV6-5 and TRBJ2-7; a possible D gene is TRBD2 (5 bases). Germline loops: CDR1 MNHEY, CDR2 SVGAGI. The V end was cut by 7 bases, the J end by 5 bases, with 18 bases between. CDR3 length: 14 amino acids. In DNA form, the CDR3 reads TGTGCCAGCACCGGACGGGCCGTGAGGGACGAGCAGTACTTC. Translation: CASTGRAVRDEQYF.

V gene TRBV19 combines with J gene TRBJ2-5; the match to TRBD2 covers 14 bases. V trimming: 4 bases; J trimming: 10 bases; junction bases outside the gene matches: 11. The CDR3 is 16 amino acids. Per the germline V gene, CDR1 is LNHDA and CDR2 is SQIVND (reference sequence). CDR3 loop: CASSTTYRLAGGHQYF. The CDR3 DNA is TGTGCCAGTAGTACAACCTATAGACTAGCGGGAGGGCACCAGTACTTC.

This clone has just one count. The chain is built from TRBV7-2 and TRBJ2-2, with a tentative D call TRBD2 (6 bases). This CDR3 contains 17 residues. Germline CDR1 is SGHTA and CDR2 is FQGNSA. V was shortened by 3 bases and J by 1 base, with 15 bases between the two germline ends. This chain's CDR3 is CASSLASARGNTGELFF. The CDR3 DNA reads as TGTGCCAGCAGCTTGGCTAGCGCCCGGGGGAACACCGGGGAGCTGTTTTTT.

The table lists this clone with a few counts. The chain employs TRBV7-9 and TRBJ2-7, with TRBD1 matching over 7 bases. The length of the CDR3 is 14 residues. The V gene's germline CDR1 is SEHNR and CDR2 FQNEAQ (reference sequence). V dropped 5 bases and J dropped 2; count of bases not matched to a gene: 6. CDR3 nucleotide sequence: TGTGCCAGCAGCCCTAGGGACAGCGCCTACGAGCAGTACTTC. Translating gives CASSPRDSAYEQYF.

V usage is TRBV9 and J usage is TRBJ1-3; D gene uncertain. CDR3 length: 15 residues. The germline CDR1 and CDR2 sequences are SGDLS and YYNGEE. The V and J ends lost 0 bases and 4 bases respectively, with 11 bases between them. CDR3 DNA sequence: TGTGCCAGCAGCGTAGGCCCAACAAAGGGAAACACCATATATTTT. Residues: CASSVGPTKGNTIYF.

V and J are TRBV7-9 and TRBJ2-5, with 15 nucleotides matching TRBD2. The V segment lost 5 bases and the J segment 5 bases; nucleotides outside the gene matches: 9. The CDR3 loop spans 17 amino acids. CDR1 SEHNR and CDR2 FQNEAQ come from the germline V gene (reference sequence). CDR3 in DNA: TGTGCCAGCAGCACCCGGACTAGCGGGAGGGCCGGGGAGACCCAGTACTTC. It specifies CASSTRTSGRAGETQYF.